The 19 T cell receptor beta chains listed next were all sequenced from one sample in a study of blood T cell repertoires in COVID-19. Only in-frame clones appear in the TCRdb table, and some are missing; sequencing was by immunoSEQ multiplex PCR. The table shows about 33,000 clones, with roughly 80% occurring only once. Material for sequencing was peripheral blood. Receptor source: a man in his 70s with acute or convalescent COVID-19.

The CDR3 DNA sequence: TGTGCCAGCAGCTTAGGCGGAGGTACGCGGAAGGGTGACAATGAGCAGTTCTTC. Its protein is CASSLGGGTRKGDNEQFF. The chain joins TRBV13 to TRBJ2-1; weak D call: TRBD2 (5 bases). Germline values: CDR1 PRHDT, CDR2 FYEKMQ (reference sequence). This CDR3 comprises 18 residues. V was shortened by 0 bases and J by 5 bases, with 20 bases between the two germline ends.

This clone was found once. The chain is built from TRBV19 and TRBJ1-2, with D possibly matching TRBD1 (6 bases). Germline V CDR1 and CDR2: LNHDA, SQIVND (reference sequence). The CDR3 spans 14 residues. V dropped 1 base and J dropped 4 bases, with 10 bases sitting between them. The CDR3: CASSIAGAGYGYTF. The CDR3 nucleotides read TGTGCCAGTAGTATAGCAGGGGCGGGCTATGGCTACACCTTC.

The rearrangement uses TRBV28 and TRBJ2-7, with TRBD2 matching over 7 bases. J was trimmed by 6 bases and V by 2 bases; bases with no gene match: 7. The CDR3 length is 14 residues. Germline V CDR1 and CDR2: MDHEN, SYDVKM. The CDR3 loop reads CASSLLGGYSEQYF. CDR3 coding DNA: TGTGCCAGCAGTTTACTGGGAGGGTATAGCGAGCAGTACTTC.

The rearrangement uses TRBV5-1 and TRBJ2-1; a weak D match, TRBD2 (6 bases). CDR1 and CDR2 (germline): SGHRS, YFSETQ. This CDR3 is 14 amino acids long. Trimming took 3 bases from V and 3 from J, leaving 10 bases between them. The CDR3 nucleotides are TGCGCCAGCAGCTCACCGGGACTCTACAATGAGCAGTTCTTC. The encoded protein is CASSSPGLYNEQFF.

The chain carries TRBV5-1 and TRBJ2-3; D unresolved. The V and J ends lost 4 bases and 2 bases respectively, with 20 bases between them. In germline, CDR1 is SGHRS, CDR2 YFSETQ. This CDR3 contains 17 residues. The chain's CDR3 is CASSPYYSTHSTDTQYF. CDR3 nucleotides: TGCGCCAGCAGCCCCTACTATTCAACTCACTCCACAGATACGCAGTATTTT.

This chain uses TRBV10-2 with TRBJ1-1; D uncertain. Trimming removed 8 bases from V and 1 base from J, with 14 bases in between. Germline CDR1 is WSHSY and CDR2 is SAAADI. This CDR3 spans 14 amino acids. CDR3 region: CASHFGSGNTEAFF. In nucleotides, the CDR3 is TGCGCCAGCCACTTCGGCAGCGGGAACACTGAAGCTTTCTTT.

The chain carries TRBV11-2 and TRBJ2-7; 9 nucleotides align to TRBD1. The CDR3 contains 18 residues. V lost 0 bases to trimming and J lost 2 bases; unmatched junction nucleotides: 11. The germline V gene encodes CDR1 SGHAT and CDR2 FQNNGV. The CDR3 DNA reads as TGTGCCAGCAGCTTAGATTTTCCCGGGACAGGGTATACCTACGAGCAGTACTTC. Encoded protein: CASSLDFPGTGYTYEQYF.

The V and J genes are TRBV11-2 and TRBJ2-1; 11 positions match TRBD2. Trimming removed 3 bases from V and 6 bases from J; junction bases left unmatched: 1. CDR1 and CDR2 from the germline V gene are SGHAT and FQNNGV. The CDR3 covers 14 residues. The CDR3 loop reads CASSFTSGSNEQFF. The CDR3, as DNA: TGTGCCAGCAGCTTTACTAGCGGGAGCAATGAGCAGTTCTTC.

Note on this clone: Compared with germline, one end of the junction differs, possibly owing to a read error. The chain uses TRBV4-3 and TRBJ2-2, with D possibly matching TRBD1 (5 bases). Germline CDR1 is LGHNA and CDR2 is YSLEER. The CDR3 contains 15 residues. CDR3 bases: TGCGTCAGCAGCCAAGAAGACAGATACACCGGGGAGCTGTTTTTT. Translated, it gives CVSSQEDRYTGELFF.

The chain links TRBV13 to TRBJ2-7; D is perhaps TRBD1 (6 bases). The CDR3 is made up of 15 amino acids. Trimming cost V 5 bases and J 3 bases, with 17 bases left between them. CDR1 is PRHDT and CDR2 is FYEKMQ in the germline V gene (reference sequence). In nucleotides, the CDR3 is TGTGCCAGCAGCCCCTATTCGGACAGCCTCTACGAGCAGTACTTC. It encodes CASSPYSDSLYEQYF.

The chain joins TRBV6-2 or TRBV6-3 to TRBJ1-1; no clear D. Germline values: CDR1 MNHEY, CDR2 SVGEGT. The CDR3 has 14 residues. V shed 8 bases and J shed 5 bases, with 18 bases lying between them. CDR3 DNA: TGTGCCAGCGGCCTCAGACGCACGGGGACTGAAGCTTTCTTT. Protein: CASGLRRTGTEAFF.

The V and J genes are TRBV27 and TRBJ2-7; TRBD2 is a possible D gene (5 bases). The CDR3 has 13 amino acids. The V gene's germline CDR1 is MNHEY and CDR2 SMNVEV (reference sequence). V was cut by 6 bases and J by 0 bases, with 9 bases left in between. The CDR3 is CASRGLVSYEQYF. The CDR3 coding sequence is TGTGCCAGCAGAGGACTGGTCTCCTACGAGCAGTACTTC.

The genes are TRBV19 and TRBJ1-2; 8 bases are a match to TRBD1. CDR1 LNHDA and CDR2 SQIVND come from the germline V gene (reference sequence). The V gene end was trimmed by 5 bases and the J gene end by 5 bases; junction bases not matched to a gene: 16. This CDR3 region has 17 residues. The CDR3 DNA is TGTGCCAGTAGTCCCCCAAAGACAGGGGTAGAAGGATATGGCTACACCTTC. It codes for CASSPPKTGVEGYGYTF.

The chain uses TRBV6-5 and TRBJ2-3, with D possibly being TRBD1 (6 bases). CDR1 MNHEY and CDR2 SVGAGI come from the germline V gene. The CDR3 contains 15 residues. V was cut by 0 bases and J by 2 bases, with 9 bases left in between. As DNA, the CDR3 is TGTGCCAGCAGTTACTCGAGGGGGTTCACAGATACGCAGTATTTT. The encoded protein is CASSYSRGFTDTQYF.

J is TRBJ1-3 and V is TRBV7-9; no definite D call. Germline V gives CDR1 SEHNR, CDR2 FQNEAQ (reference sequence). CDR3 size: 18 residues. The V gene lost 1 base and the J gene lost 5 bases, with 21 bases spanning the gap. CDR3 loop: CASSLERWERIRRNTIYF. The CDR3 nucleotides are TGTGCCAGCAGCTTAGAAAGGTGGGAGAGAATACGGAGAAACACCATATATTTT.

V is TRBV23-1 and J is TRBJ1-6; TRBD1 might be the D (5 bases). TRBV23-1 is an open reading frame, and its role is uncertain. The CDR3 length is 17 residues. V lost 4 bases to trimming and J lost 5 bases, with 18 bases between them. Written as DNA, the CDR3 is TGCGCCAGCAGTCCAGCCTTGTGGGGCGCCAATAATTCACCCCTCCACTTT. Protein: CASSPALWGANNSPLHF.

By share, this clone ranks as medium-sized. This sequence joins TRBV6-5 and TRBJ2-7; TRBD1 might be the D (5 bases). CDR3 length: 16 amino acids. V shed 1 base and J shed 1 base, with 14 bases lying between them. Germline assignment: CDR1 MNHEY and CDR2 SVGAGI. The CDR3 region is CASSYLSTEESYEQYF. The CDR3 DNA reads TGTGCCAGCAGTTACTTATCGACAGAAGAGTCCTACGAGCAGTACTTC.

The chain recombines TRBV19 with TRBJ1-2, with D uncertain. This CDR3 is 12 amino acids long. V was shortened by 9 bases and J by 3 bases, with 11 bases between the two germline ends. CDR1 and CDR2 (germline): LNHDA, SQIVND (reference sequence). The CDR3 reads CASRLSDYGYTF. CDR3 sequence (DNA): TGTGCCAGCAGGCTCTCGGACTATGGCTACACCTTC.

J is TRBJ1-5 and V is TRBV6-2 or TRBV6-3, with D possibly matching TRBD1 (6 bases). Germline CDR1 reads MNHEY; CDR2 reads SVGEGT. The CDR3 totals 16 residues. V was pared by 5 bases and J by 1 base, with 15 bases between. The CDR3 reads CASSRRGQRSNQPQHF. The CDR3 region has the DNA TGTGCCAGCAGTCGGCGGGGGCAGAGGAGCAATCAGCCCCAGCATTTT.